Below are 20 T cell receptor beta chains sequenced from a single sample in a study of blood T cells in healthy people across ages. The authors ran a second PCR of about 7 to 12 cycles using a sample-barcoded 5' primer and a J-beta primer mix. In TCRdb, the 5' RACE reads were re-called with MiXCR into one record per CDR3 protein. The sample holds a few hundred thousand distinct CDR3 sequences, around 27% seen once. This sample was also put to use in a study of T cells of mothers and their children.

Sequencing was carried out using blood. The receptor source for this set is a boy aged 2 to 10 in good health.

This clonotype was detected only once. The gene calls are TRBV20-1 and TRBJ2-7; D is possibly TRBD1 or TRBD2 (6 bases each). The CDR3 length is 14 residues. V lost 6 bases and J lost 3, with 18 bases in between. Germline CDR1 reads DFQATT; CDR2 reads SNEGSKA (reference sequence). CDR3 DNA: TGCAGTGCAACGAAGGGGGGACCGTTCTACGAGCAGTACTTC. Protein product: CSATKGGPFYEQYF.

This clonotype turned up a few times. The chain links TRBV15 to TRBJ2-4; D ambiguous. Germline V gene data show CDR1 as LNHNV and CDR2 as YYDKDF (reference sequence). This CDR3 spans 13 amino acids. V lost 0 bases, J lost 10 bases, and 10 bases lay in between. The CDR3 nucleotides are TGTGCCACCAGCAGAGATCACACATGGATTCAGTACTTC. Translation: CATSRDHTWIQYF.

DNA for the CDR3: TGCAGTGCTAGCCGAGGGGGGCGGGGGCGTATCTACGAGCAGTACTTC. This encodes CSASRGGRGRIYEQYF. The rearrangement uses TRBV20-1 and TRBJ2-5, with D perhaps TRBD2 (7 bases). The J call may be faulty, since TRBJ2-7 better matches the DNA end. CDR3 length equals 16 residues. Per germline, CDR1 DFQATT and CDR2 SNEGSKA (reference sequence).

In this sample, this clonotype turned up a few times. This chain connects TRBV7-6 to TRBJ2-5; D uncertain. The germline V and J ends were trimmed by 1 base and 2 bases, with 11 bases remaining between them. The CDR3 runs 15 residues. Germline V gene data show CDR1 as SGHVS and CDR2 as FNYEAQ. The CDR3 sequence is CASSLETGSQETQYF. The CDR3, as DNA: TGTGCCAGCAGCTTAGAGACCGGGTCTCAAGAGACCCAGTACTTC. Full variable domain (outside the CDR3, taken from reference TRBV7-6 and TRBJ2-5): GAGVSQSPRYKVTKRGQDVALRCDPISGHVSLYWYRQALGQGPEFLTYFNYEAQQDKSGLPNDRFSAERPEGSISTLTIQRTEQRDSAMYRCASSLETGSQETQYFGPGTRLLVL.

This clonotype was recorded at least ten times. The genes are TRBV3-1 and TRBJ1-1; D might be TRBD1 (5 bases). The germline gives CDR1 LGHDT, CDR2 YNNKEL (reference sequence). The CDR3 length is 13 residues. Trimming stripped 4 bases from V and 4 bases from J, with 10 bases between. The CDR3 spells CASSPGGGTEAFF. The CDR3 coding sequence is TGTGCCAGCAGCCCCGGGGGGGGCACTGAAGCTTTCTTT.

For the CDR3, the DNA is TGCAGTGCCCCAGCGGGGAACACTGAAGCTTTCTTT. Its translation: CSAPAGNTEAFF. The chain is built from TRBV20-1 and TRBJ1-1; D call uncertain. The germline CDR1 and CDR2 sequences are DFQATT and SNEGSKA (reference sequence). Trimming left V 6 bases short and J 1 base short, with 9 bases between. CDR3 length: 12 residues.

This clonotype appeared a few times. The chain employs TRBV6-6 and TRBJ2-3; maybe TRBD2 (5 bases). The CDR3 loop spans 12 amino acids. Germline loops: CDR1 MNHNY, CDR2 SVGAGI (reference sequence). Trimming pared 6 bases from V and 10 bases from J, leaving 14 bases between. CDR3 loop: CASRQSLASQYF. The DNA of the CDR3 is TGTGCCAGCAGGCAATCTCTAGCATCGCAGTATTTT.

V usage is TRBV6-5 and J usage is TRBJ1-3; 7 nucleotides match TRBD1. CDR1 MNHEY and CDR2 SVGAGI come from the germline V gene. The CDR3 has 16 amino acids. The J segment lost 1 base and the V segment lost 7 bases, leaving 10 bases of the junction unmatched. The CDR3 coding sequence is TGTGCCAGCACCGAGACAGGGTTTGGTTCTGGAAACACCATATATTTT. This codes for CASTETGFGSGNTIYF.

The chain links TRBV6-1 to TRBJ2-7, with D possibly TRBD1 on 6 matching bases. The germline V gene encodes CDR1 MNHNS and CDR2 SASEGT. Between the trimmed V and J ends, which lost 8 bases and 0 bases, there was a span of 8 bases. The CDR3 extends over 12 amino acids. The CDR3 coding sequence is TGTGCCAGCTGGGACATCTCCTACGAGCAGTACTTC. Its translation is CASWDISYEQYF.

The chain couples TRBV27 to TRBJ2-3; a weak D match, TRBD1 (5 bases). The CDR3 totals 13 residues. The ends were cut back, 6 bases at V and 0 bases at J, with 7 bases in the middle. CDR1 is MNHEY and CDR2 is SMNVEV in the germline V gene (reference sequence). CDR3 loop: CASRRQSTDTQYF. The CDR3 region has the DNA TGTGCCAGCAGACGACAGAGCACAGATACGCAGTATTTT.

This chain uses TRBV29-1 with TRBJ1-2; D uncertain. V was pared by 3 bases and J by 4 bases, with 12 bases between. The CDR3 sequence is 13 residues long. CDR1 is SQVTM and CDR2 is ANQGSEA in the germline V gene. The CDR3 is CSVDPEDRYGYTF. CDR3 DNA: TGCAGCGTTGACCCGGAAGACCGCTATGGCTACACCTTC. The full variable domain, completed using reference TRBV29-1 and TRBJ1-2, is SAVISQKPSRDICQRGTSLTIQCQVDSQVTMMFWYRQQPGQSLTLIATANQGSEATYESGFVIDKFPISRPNLTFSTLTVSNMSPEDSSIYLCSVDPEDRYGYTFGSGTRLTVV.

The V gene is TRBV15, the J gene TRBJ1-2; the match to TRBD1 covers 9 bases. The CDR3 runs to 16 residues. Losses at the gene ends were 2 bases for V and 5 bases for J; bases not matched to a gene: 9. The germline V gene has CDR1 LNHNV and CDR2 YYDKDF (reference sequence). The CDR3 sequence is CATSRNLDRGQYGYTF. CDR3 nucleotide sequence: TGTGCCACCAGCAGAAACCTGGACAGGGGCCAATATGGCTACACCTTC. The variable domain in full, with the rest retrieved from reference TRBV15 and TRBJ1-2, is DAMVIQNPRYQVTQFGKPVTLSCSQTLNHNVMYWYQQKSSQAPKLLFHYYDKDFNNEADTPDNFQSRRPNTSFCFLDIRSPGLGDTAMYLCATSRNLDRGQYGYTFGSGTRLTVV.

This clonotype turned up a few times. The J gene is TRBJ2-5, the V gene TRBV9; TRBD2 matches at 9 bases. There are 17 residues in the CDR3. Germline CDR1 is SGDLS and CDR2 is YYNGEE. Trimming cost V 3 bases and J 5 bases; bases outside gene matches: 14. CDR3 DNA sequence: TGTGCCAGCAGCGCTTTGCGGGGGGGCCCCAGGATGGAGACCCAGTACTTC. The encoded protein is CASSALRGGPRMETQYF.

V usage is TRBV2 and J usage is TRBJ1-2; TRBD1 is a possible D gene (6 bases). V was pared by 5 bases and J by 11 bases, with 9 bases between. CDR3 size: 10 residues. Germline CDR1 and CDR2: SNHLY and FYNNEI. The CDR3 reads CASSSGTYTF. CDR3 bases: TGTGCCAGCAGTAGTGGGACATACACCTTC. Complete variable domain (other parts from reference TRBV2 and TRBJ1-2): EPEVTQTPSHQVTQMGQEVILRCVPISNHLYFYWYRQILGQKVEFLVSFYNNEISEKSEIFDDQFSVERPDGSNFTLKIRSTKLEDSAMYFCASSSGTYTFGSGTRLTVV.

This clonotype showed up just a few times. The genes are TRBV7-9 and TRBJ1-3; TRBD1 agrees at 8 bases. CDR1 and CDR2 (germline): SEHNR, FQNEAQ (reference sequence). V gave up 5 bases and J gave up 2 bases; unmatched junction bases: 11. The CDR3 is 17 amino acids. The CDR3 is CASSTLDRATAGNTIYF. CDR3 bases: TGTGCCAGCAGCACTCTGGACAGGGCGACAGCTGGAAACACCATATATTTT.

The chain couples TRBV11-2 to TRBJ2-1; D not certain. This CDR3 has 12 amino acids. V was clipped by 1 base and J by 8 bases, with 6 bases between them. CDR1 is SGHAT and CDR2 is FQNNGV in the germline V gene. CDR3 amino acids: CASSLGLDEQFF. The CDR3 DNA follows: TGTGCCAGCAGCTTAGGCCTCGATGAGCAGTTCTTC.

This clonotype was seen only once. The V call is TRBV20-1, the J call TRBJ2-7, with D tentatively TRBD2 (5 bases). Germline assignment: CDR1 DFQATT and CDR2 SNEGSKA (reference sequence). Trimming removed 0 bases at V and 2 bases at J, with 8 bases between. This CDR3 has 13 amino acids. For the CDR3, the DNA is TGCAGTGCTAGAGATCCGGGAACCTACGAGCAGTACGTC. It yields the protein CSARDPGTYEQYV.

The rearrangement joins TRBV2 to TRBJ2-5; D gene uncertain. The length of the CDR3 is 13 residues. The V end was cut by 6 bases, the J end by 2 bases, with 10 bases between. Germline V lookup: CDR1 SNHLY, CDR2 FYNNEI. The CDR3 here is CASSPEWQETQYF. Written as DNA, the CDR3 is TGTGCCAGCAGCCCAGAGTGGCAAGAGACCCAGTACTTC.

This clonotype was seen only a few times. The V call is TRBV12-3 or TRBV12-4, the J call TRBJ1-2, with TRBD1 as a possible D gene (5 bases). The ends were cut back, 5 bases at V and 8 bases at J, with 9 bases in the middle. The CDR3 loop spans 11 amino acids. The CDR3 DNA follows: TGTGCCAGCAGTCAGGGTAGAGGCTACACCTTC. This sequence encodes CASSQGRGYTF.

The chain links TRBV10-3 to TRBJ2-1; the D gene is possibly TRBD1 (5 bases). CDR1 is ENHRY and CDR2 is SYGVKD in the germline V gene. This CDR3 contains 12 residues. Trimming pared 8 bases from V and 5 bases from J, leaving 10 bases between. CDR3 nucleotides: TGTGCCATCCCCCCCAGGGACAATGAGCAGTTCTTC. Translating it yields CAIPPRDNEQFF.